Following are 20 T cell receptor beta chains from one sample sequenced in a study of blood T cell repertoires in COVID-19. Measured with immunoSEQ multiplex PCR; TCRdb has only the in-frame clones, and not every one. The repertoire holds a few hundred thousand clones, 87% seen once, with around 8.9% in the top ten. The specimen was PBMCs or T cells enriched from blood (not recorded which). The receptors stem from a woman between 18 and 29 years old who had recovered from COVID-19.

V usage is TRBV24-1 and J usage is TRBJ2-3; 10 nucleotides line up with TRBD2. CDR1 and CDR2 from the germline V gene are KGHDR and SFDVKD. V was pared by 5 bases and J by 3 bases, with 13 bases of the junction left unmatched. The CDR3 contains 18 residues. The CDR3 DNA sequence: TGTGCCACCAGTGTTGGGACTAGCGTAAGAGGGTCGACAGATACGCAGTATTTT. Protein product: CATSVGTSVRGSTDTQYF.

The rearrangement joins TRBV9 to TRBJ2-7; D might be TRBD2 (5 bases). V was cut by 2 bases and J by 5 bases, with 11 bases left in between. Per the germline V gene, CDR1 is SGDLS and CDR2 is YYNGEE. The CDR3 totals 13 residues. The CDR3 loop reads CASSVGPGDEQYF. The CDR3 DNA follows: TGTGCCAGCAGCGTCGGCCCCGGGGACGAGCAGTACTTC.

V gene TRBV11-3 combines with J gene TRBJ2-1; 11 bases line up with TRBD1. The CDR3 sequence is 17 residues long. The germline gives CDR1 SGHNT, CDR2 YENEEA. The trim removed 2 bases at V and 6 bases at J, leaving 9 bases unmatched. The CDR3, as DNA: TGTGCCAGCAGCTTAAACGTCGGACAGGGGGCCGGCAATGAGCAGTTCTTC. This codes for CASSLNVGQGAGNEQFF.

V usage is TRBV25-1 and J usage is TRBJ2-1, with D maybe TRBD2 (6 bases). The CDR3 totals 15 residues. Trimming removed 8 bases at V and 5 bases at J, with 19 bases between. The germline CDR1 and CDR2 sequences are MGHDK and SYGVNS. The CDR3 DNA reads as TGTGCCAGCCGCCCCACTAGCTACAAGAACAATGAGCAGTTCTTC. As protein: CASRPTSYKNNEQFF. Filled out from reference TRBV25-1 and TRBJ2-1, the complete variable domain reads EADIYQTPRYLVIGTGKKITLECSQTMGHDKMYWYQQDPGMELHLIHYSYGVNSTEKGDLSSESTVSRIRTEHFPLTLESARPSHTSQYLCASRPTSYKNNEQFFGPGTRLTVL.

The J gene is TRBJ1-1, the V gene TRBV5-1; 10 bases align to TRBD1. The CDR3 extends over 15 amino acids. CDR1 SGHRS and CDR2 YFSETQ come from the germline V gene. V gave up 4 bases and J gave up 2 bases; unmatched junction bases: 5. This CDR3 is CASSGETGGNTEAFF. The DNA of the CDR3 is TGCGCCAGCAGCGGGGAGACAGGGGGCAACACTGAAGCTTTCTTT.

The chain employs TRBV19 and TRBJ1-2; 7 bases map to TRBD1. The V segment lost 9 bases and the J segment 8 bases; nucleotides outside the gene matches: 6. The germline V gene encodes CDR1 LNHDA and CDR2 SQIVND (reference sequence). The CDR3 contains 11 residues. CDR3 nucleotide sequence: TGTGCCAGCGGACAGGCCGGGGGCTACACCTTC. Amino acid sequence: CASGQAGGYTF.

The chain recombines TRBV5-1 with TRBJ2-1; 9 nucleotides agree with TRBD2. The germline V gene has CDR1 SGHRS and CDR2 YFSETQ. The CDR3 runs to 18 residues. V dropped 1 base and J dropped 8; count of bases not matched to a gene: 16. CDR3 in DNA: TGCGCCAGCAGCTTGTCTATGGCGGGAGGGCCAGGATCGTATGAGCAGTTCTTC. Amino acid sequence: CASSLSMAGGPGSYEQFF.

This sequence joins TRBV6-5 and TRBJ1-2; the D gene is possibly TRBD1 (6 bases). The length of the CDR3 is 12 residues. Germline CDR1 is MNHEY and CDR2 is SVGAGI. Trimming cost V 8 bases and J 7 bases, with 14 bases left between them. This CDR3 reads CASGTLRGGYTF. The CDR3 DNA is TGTGCCAGCGGGACACTAAGGGGTGGCTACACCTTC.

CDR3 nucleotide sequence: TGTGCCAGCAGCGAAACAGGGGCAGATCAGCCCCAGCATTTT. It is translated as CASSETGADQPQHF. The chain uses TRBV11-2 and TRBJ1-5, with TRBD1 identical over 7 bases. The V and J ends lost 5 bases and 5 bases, in that order; junction bases with no gene match: 6. From germline, CDR1 is SGHAT and CDR2 FQNNGV. CDR3 length: 14 residues.

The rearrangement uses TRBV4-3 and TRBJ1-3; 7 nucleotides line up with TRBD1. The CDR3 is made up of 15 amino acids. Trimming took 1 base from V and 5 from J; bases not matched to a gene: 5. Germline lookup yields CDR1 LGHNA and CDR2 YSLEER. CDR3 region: CASSQGGQARNTIYF. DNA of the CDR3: TGCGCCAGCAGCCAAGGTGGACAGGCTCGAAACACCATATATTTT.

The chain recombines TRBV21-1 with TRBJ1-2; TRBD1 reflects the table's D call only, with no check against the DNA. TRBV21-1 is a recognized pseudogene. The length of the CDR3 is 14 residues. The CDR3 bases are TGTGCCAGCTTCAGCATGTCAGGGAACTATGGCTACACCTTC. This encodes CASFSMSGNYGYTF.

The CDR3 sequence: CASSPPGGGEKLFF. In nucleotides, the CDR3 is TGTGCCAGCAGCCCCCCGGGGGGCGGTGAAAAACTGTTTTTT. The chain links TRBV7-2 to TRBJ1-4, with D possibly being TRBD1 (6 bases). The CDR3 sequence is 14 residues long. In germline, CDR1 is SGHTA, CDR2 FQGNSA. Trimming pared 5 bases from V and 7 bases from J, leaving 14 bases between.

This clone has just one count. CDR3 coding DNA: TGTGCCAGCAGAGGACAGGGTGGCGTCCTGACTTTC. The encoded protein is CASRGQGGVLTF. V is TRBV7-9 and J is TRBJ2-6; 8 positions agree with TRBD1. There are 12 residues in the CDR3. Germline values: CDR1 SEHNR, CDR2 FQNEAQ (reference sequence). Trimming cost V 6 bases and J 12 bases; bases outside gene matches: 4.

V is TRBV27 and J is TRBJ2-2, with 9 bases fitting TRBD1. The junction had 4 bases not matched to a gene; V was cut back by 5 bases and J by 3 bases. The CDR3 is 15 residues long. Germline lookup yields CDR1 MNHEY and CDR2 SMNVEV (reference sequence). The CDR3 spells CASSPDRGDTGELFF. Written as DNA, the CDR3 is TGTGCCAGCAGTCCCGACAGGGGGGACACCGGGGAGCTGTTTTTT.

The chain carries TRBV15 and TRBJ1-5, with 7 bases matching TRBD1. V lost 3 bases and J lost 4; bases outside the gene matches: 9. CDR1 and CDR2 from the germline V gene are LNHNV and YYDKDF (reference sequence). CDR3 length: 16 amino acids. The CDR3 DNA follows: TGTGCCACCAGCAGTTCCTCAGGGACAGTAAATCAGCCCCAGCATTTT. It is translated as CATSSSSGTVNQPQHF.

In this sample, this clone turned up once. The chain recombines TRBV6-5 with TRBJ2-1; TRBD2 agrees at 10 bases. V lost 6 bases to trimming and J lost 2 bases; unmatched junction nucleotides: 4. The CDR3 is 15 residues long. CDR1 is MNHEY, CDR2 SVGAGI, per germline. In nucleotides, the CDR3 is TGTGCCAGCAGGCTAGCGGGAGACGCCTACAATGAGCAGTTCTTC. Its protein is CASRLAGDAYNEQFF.

Written as DNA, the CDR3 is TGTGCCAGCAGCTTAGCAGGCAGGGGCACTGAAGCTTTCTTT. It yields the protein CASSLAGRGTEAFF. The chain uses TRBV7-9 and TRBJ1-1, with D possibly TRBD1 on 6 matching bases. Germline values: CDR1 SEHNR, CDR2 FQNEAQ (reference sequence). V dropped 0 bases and J dropped 4 bases, with 9 bases sitting between them. This CDR3 is built from 14 residues.

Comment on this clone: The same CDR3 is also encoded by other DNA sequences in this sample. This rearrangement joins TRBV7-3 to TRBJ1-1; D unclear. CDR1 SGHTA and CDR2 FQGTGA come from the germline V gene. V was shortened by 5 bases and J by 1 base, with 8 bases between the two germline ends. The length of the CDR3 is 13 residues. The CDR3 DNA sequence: TGTGCCAGCAGCCTACGACAGAACACTGAAGCTTTCTTT. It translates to CASSLRQNTEAFF.

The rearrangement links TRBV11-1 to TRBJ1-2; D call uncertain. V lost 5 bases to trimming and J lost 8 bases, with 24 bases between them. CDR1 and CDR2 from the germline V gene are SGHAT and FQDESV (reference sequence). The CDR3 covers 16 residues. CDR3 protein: CASSPREGGPSGGYTF. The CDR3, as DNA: TGTGCCAGCAGCCCCCGAGAGGGCGGACCTTCCGGCGGCTACACCTTC.

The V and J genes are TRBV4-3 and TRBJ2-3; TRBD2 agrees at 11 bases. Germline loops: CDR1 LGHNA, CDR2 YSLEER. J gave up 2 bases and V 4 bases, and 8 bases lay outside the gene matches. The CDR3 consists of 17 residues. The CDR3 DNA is TGCGCCAGCAGCCCAGCCTTAGCGGGGGGGCCCACAGATACGCAGTATTTT. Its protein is CASSPALAGGPTDTQYF.